This T cell receptor (beta chain) was retrieved from a study of CD8+ T cells in alopecia areata. Study-wide points: Relative to normal scalp, lesional scalp, especially alopecia totalis/universalis, showed higher clonality. Against the mouse data, patients shared TCRs less clearly, possibly for HLA reasons.

Regarding this clone: Its target is unknown.

The germline V gene has CDR1 GTSNPN and CDR2 SVGIG (reference sequence). The length of the CDR3 is 12 residues. Trimming took off 5 bases at V and 6 bases at J, with 10 bases between the two ends. Alopecia areata patients provided lesional scalp punch biopsies and peripheral blood, both collected for the study. RNA was extracted and reverse transcribed into cDNA as the sequencing template. The assay was immunoSEQ multiplex PCR, and TCRdb's table has in-frame clones only and misses some. The sample contains under 65,000 clones, about 44% of which appear only once. The chain couples TRBV30 to TRBJ2-2, with D perhaps matching TRBD1 (6 bases). Input material: NKG2D-low CD8+ T cells sorted from blood. The receptor's source is a human donor with alopecia areata. The CDR3 protein is CAWDTGPGELFF. The CDR3, as DNA: TGTGCCTGGGACACAGGGCCCGGGGAGCTGTTTTTT. The full variable domain, in which reference TRBV30 and TRBJ2-2 provide the parts outside the CDR3, is SQTIHQWPATLVQPVGSPLSLECTVEGTSNPNLYWYRQAAGRGLQLLFYSVGIGQISSEVPQNLSASRPQDRQFILSSKKLLLSDSGFYLCAWDTGPGELFFGEGSRLTVL.